This T cell receptor beta chain is from a study of T cell repertoires in cytomegalovirus infection. The study, taken as a whole, reports: The ex vivo response was dominated by HLA-C-restricted CMV-specific TCR beta clonotypes.

One entry per CDR3 protein results from TCRdb running MiXCR on the reads. The repertoire holds 490,000 or so distinct CDR3 sequences, approximately 11% seen once, with 10% to 13% in the top ten. With 5 bases removed from V and 1 base from J, the gap between germline ends came to 16 bases. Germline loops: CDR1 SGHAT, CDR2 FQNNGV. This CDR3 spans 16 amino acids. In this sample, this clonotype turned up many times. The antigen is unknown. The clonotype comes from a human donor in good health (CMV status not recorded). Some clones in this sample may be carry-over from other donors' samples. This rearrangement joins TRBV11-2 to TRBJ2-3; tentative D call: TRBD2 (5 bases). The sequenced sample consisted of PBMCs. The CDR3 DNA reads as TGTGCCAGCAGCCTAACGGGGTTTCGTGGCACAGATACGCAGTATTTT. Translating it yields CASSLTGFRGTDTQYF.